This entry describes one TCR beta chain. Antigen specificity is unknown. The data derive from a study of TIL therapy for anti-PD-1-resistant metastatic lung cancer. Study overall: Tumor harvest preceded PD-1/PD-L1 blockade, followed by nivolumab treatment. Median tumor PD-L1 proportion score was approximately 6.3%. The study's findings and limits: Treatment-naive, never-smoker and oncogene-addicted patients were overrepresented in this highly selected cohort.

Sequencing used immunoSEQ v3. Libraries were sequenced to 2 million to 2.5 million read pairs (survey) or roughly 4.5-6 million (deep). Clones were sequenced by immunoSEQ multiplex PCR, and TCRdb holds only the in-frame ones, with some missing. This table holds 25,000 to 35,000 clones, about 79% found once. The time point here: pre-treatment sample, taken before nivolumab and TIL therapy. CDR1 is SQVTM and CDR2 is ANQGSEA in the germline V gene. The V and J ends lost 3 bases and 2 bases respectively, with 18 bases between them. The CDR3 is 16 residues long. The clonotype comes from a woman between 30 and 80 years old with non-small cell lung cancer. V gene TRBV29-1 combines with J gene TRBJ2-3; the D gene could be TRBD1 or TRBD2 (6 bases each). Sequences were derived from blood, sampled at baseline. The CDR3 DNA sequence: TGCAGCGTTGATCCCCCGGGGGCTAGCACCACAGATACGCAGTATTTT. It codes for CSVDPPGASTTDTQYF.